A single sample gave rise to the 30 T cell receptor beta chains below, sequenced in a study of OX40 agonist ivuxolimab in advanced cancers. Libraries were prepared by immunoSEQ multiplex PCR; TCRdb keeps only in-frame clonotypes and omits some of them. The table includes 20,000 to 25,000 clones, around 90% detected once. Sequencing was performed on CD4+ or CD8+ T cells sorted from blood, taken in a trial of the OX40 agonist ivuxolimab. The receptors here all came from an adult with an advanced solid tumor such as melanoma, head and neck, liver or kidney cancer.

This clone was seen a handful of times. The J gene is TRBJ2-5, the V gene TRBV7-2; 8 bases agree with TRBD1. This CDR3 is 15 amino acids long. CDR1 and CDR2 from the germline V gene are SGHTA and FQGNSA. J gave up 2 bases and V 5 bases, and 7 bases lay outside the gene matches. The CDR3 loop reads CASSPRDRRQETQYF. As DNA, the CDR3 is TGTGCCAGCAGCCCTCGGGACAGGAGACAAGAGACCCAGTACTTC.

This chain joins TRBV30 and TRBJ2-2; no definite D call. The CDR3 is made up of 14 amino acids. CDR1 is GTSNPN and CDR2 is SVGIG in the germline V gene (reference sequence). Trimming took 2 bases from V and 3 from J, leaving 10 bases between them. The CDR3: CAWSSLGYTGELFF. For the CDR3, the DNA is TGTGCCTGGAGTTCTCTGGGGTACACCGGGGAGCTGTTTTTT.

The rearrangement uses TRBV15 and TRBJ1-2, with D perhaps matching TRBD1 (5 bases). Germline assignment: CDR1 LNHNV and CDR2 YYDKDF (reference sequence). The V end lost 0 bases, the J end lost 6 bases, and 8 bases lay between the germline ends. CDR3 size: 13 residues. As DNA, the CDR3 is TGTGCCACCAGCAGAGAGGGGGGTGATGGCTACACCTTC. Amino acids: CATSREGGDGYTF.

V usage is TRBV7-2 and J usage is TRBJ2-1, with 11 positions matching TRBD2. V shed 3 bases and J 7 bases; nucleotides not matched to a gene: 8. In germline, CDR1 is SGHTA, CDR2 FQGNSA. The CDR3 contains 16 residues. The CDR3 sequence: CASSFYSGGAINEQFF. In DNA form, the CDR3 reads TGTGCCAGCAGCTTCTATAGCGGGGGGGCGATTAATGAGCAGTTCTTC.

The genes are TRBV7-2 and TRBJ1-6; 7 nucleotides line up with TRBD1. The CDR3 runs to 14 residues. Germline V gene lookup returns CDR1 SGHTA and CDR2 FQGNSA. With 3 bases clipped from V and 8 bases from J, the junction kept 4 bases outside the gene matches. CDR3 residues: CASSFRDSDSPLHF. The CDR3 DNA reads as TGTGCCAGCAGCTTCCGGGACAGTGATTCACCCCTCCACTTT.

DNA of the CDR3: TGCGCCAGCAGTGATCTAGCGGGGGACGAGCAGTACTTC. Its protein product is CASSDLAGDEQYF. The chain uses TRBV10-2 and TRBJ2-7, with 10 bases fitting TRBD2. The germline V gene has CDR1 WSHSY and CDR2 SAAADI. The CDR3 runs to 13 residues. V dropped 3 bases and J dropped 5; count of bases not matched to a gene: 1.

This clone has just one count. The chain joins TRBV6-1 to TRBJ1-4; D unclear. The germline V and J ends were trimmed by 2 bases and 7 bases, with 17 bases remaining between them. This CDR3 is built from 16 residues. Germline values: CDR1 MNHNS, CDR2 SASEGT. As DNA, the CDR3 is TGTGCCAGCAGTGAAACTAGTTGGACTCTGGGTGAAAAACTGTTTTTT. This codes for CASSETSWTLGEKLFF.

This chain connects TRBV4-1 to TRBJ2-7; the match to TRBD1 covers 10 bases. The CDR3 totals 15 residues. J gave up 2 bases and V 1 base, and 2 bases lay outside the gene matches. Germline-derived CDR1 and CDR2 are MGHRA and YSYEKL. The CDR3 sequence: CASSQGTGGTYEQYF. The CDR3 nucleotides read TGCGCCAGCAGCCAAGGGACAGGGGGGACCTACGAGCAGTACTTC.

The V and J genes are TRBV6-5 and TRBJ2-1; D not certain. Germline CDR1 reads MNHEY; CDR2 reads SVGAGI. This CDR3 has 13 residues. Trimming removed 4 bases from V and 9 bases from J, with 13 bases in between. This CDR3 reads CASSSRSPGEQFF. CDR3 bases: TGTGCCAGCAGTTCACGGTCCCCGGGTGAGCAGTTCTTC.

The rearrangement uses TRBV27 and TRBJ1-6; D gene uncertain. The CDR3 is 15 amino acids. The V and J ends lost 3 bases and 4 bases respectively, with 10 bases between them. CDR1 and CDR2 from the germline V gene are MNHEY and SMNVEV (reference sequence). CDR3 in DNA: TGTGCCAGCAGTTTCCTGGACGGATATAATTCACCCCTCCACTTT. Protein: CASSFLDGYNSPLHF.

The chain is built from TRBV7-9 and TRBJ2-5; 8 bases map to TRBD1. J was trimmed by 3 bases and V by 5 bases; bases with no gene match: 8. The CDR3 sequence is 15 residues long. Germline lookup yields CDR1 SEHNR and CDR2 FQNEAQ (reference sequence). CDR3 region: CASSPPGQGEETQYF. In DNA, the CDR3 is TGTGCCAGCAGCCCCCCCGGACAGGGAGAAGAGACCCAGTACTTC.

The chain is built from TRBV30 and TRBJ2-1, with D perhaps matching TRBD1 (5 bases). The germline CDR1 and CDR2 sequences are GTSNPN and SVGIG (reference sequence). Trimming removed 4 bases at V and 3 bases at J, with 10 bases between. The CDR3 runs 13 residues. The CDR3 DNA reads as TGTGCCTGGAACAGGCCCCTCTACAATGAGCAGTTCTTC. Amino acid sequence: CAWNRPLYNEQFF.

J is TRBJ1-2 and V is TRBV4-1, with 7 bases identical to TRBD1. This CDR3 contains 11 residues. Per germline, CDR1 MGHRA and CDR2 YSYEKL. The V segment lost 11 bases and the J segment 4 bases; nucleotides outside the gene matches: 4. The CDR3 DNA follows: TGCGCCCGACAGGGCCTCTATGGCTACACCTTC. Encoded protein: CARQGLYGYTF.

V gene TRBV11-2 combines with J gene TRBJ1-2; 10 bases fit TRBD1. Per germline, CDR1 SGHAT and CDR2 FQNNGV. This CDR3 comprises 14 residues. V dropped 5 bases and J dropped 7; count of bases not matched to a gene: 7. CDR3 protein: CASSRGTGVSGYTF. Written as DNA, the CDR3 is TGTGCCAGCAGCCGCGGGACAGGGGTCTCTGGCTACACCTTC.

The CDR3 sequence is CASSQEGGRGETQYF. CDR3 bases: TGCGCCAGCAGCCAAGAGGGCGGGAGGGGAGAGACCCAGTACTTC. V gene TRBV4-1 combines with J gene TRBJ2-5; 9 bases map to TRBD2. This CDR3 is built from 15 residues. Per germline, CDR1 MGHRA and CDR2 YSYEKL. Losses at the gene ends were 0 bases for V and 4 bases for J; bases not matched to a gene: 3.

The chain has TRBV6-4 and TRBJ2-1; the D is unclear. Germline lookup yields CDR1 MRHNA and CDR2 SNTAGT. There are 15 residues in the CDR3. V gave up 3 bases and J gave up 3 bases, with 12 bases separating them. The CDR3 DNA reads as TGTGCCAGCAGTGAAGAAGGGCGGCACTACAATGAGCAGTTCTTC. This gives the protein CASSEEGRHYNEQFF.

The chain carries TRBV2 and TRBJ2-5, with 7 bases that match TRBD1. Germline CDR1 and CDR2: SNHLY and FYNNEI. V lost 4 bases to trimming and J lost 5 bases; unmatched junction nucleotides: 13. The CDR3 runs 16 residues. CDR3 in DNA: TGTGCCAGCAGTGGTCCTGGACAGGTTGCCCGGGAGACCCAGTACTTC. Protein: CASSGPGQVARETQYF.

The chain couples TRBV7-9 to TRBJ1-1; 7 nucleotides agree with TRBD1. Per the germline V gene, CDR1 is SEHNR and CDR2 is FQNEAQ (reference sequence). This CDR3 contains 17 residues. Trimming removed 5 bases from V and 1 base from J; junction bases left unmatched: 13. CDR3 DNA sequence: TGTGCCAGCAGCCGATACGGCGCGACAGGGCAGAACACTGAAGCTTTCTTT. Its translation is CASSRYGATGQNTEAFF.

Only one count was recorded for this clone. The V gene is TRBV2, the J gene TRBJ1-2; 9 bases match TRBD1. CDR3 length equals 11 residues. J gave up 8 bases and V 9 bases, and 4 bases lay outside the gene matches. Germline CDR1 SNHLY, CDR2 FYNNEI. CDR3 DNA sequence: TGTGCCAGAGGGACAGGGAAGGGCTACACCTTC. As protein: CARGTGKGYTF.

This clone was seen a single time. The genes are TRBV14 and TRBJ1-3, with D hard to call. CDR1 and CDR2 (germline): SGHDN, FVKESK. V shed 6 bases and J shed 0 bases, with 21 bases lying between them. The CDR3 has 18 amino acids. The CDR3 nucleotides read TGTGCCAGCAGTCCTTATCCCTTAGCATCCAGCTCTGGAAACACCATATATTTT. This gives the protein CASSPYPLASSSGNTIYF.

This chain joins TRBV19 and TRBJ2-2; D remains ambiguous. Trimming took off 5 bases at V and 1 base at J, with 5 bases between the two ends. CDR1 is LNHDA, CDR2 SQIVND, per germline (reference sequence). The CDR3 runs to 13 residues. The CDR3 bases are TGTGCCAGTAGTGATAGGAACACCGGGGAGCTGTTTTTT. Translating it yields CASSDRNTGELFF.

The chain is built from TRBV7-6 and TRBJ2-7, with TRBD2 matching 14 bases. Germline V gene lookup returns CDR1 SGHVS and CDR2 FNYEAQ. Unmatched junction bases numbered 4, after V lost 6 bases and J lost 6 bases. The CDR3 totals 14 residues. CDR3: CASSGLAGGPEQYF. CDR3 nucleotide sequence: TGTGCCAGCAGTGGACTAGCGGGGGGCCCCGAGCAGTACTTC.

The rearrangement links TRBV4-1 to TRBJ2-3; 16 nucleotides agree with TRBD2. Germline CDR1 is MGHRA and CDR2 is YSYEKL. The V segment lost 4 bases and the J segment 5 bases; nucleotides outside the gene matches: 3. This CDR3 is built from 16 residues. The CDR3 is CASSRGLAGGQDTQYF. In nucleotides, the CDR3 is TGCGCCAGCAGCCGGGGACTAGCGGGGGGGCAAGATACGCAGTATTTT.

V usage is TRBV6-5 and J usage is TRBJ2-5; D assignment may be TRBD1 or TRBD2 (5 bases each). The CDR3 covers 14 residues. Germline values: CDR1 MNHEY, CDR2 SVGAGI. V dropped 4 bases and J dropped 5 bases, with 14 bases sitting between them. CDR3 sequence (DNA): TGTGCCAGCAGTTCCGGGGCCCCGCGGGAGACCCAGTACTTC. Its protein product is CASSSGAPRETQYF.

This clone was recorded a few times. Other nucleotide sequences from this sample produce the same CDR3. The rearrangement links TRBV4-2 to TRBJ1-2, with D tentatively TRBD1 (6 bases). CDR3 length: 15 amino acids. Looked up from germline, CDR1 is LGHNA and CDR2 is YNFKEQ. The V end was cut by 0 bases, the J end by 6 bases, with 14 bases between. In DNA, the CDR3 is TGTGCCAGCAGCCAAGATCCTGCGCCAGGGGATGGCTACACCTTC. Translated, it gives CASSQDPAPGDGYTF.

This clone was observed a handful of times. The CDR3 protein is CASSTLGTDTQYF. The CDR3 bases are TGCGCCAGCAGTACGCTAGGCACAGATACGCAGTATTTT. This sequence joins TRBV10-2 and TRBJ2-3; D unresolved. The ends were cut back, 5 bases at V and 1 base at J, with 7 bases in the middle. Germline V lookup: CDR1 WSHSY, CDR2 SAAADI. The CDR3 is 13 amino acids.

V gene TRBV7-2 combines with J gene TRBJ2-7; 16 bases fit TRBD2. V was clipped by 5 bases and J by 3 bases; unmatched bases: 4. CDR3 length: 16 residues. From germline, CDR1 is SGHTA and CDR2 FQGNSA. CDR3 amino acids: CASSPGTSGGVYEQYF. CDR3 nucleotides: TGTGCCAGCAGCCCGGGGACTAGCGGGGGGGTCTACGAGCAGTACTTC.

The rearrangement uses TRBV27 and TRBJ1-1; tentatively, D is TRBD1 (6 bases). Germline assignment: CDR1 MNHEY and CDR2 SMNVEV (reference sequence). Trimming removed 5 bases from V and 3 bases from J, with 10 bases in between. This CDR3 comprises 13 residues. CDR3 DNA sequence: TGTGCCAGCAGTCCCACAGGGTACACTGAAGCTTTCTTT. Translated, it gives CASSPTGYTEAFF.

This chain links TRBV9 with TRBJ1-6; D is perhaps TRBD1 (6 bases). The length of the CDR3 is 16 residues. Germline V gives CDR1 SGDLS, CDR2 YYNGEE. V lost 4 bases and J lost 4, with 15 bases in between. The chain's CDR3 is CASSSGQTPYNSPLHF. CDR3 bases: TGTGCCAGCAGCTCCGGACAGACTCCGTATAATTCACCCCTCCACTTT. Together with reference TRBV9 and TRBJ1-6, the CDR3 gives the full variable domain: DSGVTQTPKHLITATGQRVTLRCSPRSGDLSVYWYQQSLDQGLQFLIQYYNGEERAKGNILERFSAQQFPDLHSELNLSSLELGDSALYFCASSSGQTPYNSPLHFGNGTRLTVT.

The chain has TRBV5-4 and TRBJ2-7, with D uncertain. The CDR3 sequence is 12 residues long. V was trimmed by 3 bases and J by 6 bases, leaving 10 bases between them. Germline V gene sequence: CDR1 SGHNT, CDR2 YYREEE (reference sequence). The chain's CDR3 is CASSSTRSEQYF. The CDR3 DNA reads TGTGCCAGCAGCTCGACAAGAAGCGAGCAGTACTTC.